This T cell receptor beta chain was captured in a study of T cells in Graves' hyperthyroidism and ophthalmopathy. Study summary: It was at initial diagnosis, before any treatment, that peripheral blood was collected.

There are many counts of this clonotype. RNA transcripts yielded amplified TCR beta CDR3 regions. RT-PCR in the first round (using the HTBI primer set) targeted the TCR CDR3. TCRdb recomputed calls from the multiplex PCR reads with MiXCR, one row per CDR3 protein. The sample holds 360,000 or so distinct CDR3 sequences; about 15% are singletons and the top ten take approximately 19%. Sample: blood. The receptor's source is a woman aged 60-75 years with Graves' ophthalmopathy.

In DNA, the CDR3 is TGTGCCAGCAGCCCTTCGGGGGGTCGATTCTACGAGCAGTACTTC. This gives the protein CASSPSGGRFYEQYF. V gene TRBV7-9 combines with J gene TRBJ2-7; 7 bases line up with TRBD2. V trimming: 5 bases; J trimming: 3 bases; junction bases outside the gene matches: 10. Germline loops: CDR1 SEHNR, CDR2 FQNEAQ (reference sequence). The CDR3 is 15 residues long. The full variable domain, rest sourced from reference TRBV7-9 and TRBJ2-7, is DTGVSQNPRHKITKRGQNVTFRCDPISEHNRLYWYRQTLGQGPEFLTYFQNEAQLEKSRLLSDRFSAERPKGSFSTLEIQRTEQGDSAMYLCASSPSGGRFYEQYFGPGTRLTVT.